These 16 T cell receptor beta chains originate from one sample sequenced in a study of blood T cell repertoires in COVID-19. Method: immunoSEQ multiplex PCR; TCRdb's copy keeps in-frame clones and lacks some. This table has some 210,000 clones, about 86% appearing once. The source material was PBMCs or T cells enriched from blood (not recorded which). The receptors originated from a woman in her fifties or sixties with acute COVID-19.

This clone was observed a handful of times. This chain links TRBV20-1 with TRBJ2-5; 7 bases line up with TRBD1. In germline, CDR1 is DFQATT, CDR2 SNEGSKA (reference sequence). The CDR3 has 16 residues. Trimming cost V 3 bases and J 5 bases; bases outside gene matches: 15. CDR3 coding DNA: TGCAGTGCTAGTCCCAGACAGGGCTCGGTACTGGAGACCCAGTACTTC. Translated, it gives CSASPRQGSVLETQYF.

V usage is TRBV5-1 and J usage is TRBJ2-3, with TRBD2 matching over 7 bases. Losses at the gene ends were 0 bases for V and 2 bases for J; bases not matched to a gene: 3. This CDR3 is 15 amino acids long. Germline CDR1 reads SGHRS; CDR2 reads YFSETQ. The CDR3 spells CASSLAAGNTDTQYF. CDR3 DNA: TGCGCCAGCAGCTTGGCAGCGGGGAACACAGATACGCAGTATTTT.

CDR3 amino acids: CASSLEFGSSYEQYF. The CDR3 DNA is TGTGCCAGCAGCTTGGAGTTTGGGAGCTCCTACGAGCAGTACTTC. The chain links TRBV7-9 to TRBJ2-7; D may be TRBD2 (5 bases). From germline, CDR1 is SEHNR and CDR2 FQNEAQ (reference sequence). V was clipped by 3 bases and J by 0 bases, with 12 bases between them. This CDR3 has 15 residues.

This chain uses TRBV30 with TRBJ2-3; D might be TRBD2 (6 bases). The CDR3 loop spans 14 amino acids. The V gene's germline CDR1 is GTSNPN and CDR2 SVGIG (reference sequence). V lost 4 bases and J 6 bases, leaving 17 bases between the germline ends. CDR3 nucleotides: TGTGCCTGGATGAGGGGAGGAACTGGCGATACGCAGTATTTT. This codes for CAWMRGGTGDTQYF.

The CDR3 spells CASSSGDRVNEKLFF. Here the CDR3 DNA reads TGTGCCAGCAGCTCCGGGGACAGGGTGAATGAAAAACTGTTTTTT. The chain recombines TRBV7-2 with TRBJ1-4; 9 positions match TRBD1. V dropped 4 bases and J dropped 5; count of bases not matched to a gene: 5. Germline CDR1 is SGHTA and CDR2 is FQGNSA. The CDR3 totals 15 residues.

CDR3 in amino acids: CASSPRGQLGTGELFF. The CDR3 region has the DNA TGTGCCAGCAGCCCAAGGGGACAGTTGGGGACCGGGGAGCTGTTTTTT. V gene TRBV7-8 combines with J gene TRBJ2-2; 7 bases map to TRBD1. Germline CDR1 and CDR2: SGHVS and FQNEAQ. The ends lost 5 bases at V and 5 bases at J; junction bases unmatched: 11. The CDR3 sequence is 16 residues long.

The genes are TRBV5-5 and TRBJ2-7; D possibly corresponds to TRBD2 (6 bases). The V gene's germline CDR1 is SGHKS and CDR2 YYEKEE (reference sequence). Between the trimmed V and J ends, which lost 2 bases and 2 bases, there was a span of 11 bases. The CDR3 contains 14 residues. The CDR3 region is CASSFGTSPYEQYF. The CDR3 DNA reads TGTGCCAGCAGCTTTGGTACTAGCCCCTACGAGCAGTACTTC.

CDR3 sequence (DNA): TGTGCCAGCAGTTTCTTCCAAGAGACCCAGTACTTC. It yields the protein CASSFFQETQYF. The J gene is TRBJ2-5, the V gene TRBV28; D gene ambiguous. With 3 bases removed from V and 1 base from J, the gap between germline ends came to 3 bases. Germline CDR1 and CDR2: MDHEN and SYDVKM. This CDR3 has 12 amino acids.

This clone was counted only a few times. The CDR3 DNA reads as TGTGCCAGCAGCGGGGGCCCCGGGACAGATCTTCTCGGCTACACCTTC. It yields the protein CASSGGPGTDLLGYTF. V gene TRBV7-9 combines with J gene TRBJ1-2, with 7 bases identical to TRBD1. The ends lost 5 bases at V and 8 bases at J; junction bases unmatched: 17. The CDR3 loop spans 16 amino acids. Germline CDR1 SEHNR, CDR2 FQNEAQ (reference sequence).

This clone was seen only once. J is TRBJ2-3 and V is TRBV27; 9 bases fit TRBD1. The V gene end was trimmed by 5 bases and the J gene end by 2 bases; junction bases not matched to a gene: 5. CDR1 and CDR2 (germline): MNHEY, SMNVEV (reference sequence). The CDR3 has 15 residues. In nucleotides, the CDR3 is TGTGCCAGCAGTCTAGGGACAGGGATCACAGATACGCAGTATTTT. Protein sequence: CASSLGTGITDTQYF.

The chain employs TRBV3-1 (or the pseudogene TRBV3-2) and TRBJ2-1; 8 bases are shared with TRBD2. The CDR3 length is 18 residues. Per germline, CDR1 LGHDT and CDR2 YNNKEL (reference sequence). The V and J ends lost 3 bases and 0 bases, in that order; junction bases with no gene match: 10. The CDR3 loop is CASSQITSGFSSYNEQFF. For the CDR3, the DNA is TGTGCCAGCAGCCAGATCACTAGCGGTTTCAGCTCCTACAATGAGCAGTTCTTC.

This clone was counted between two and nine times. The V gene is TRBV9, the J gene TRBJ2-2; a weak D match, TRBD1 (6 bases). V was cut by 0 bases and J by 7 bases, with 10 bases left in between. This CDR3 contains 14 residues. From germline, CDR1 is SGDLS and CDR2 YYNGEE. CDR3 sequence: CASSVEQGHGELFF. CDR3 DNA sequence: TGTGCCAGCAGCGTAGAACAGGGCCACGGGGAGCTGTTTTTT.

This clone was seen just once. This chain links TRBV28 with TRBJ2-7; D unresolved. The CDR3 contains 14 residues. The germline V and J ends were trimmed by 2 bases and 3 bases, with 11 bases remaining between them. Germline V gives CDR1 MDHEN, CDR2 SYDVKM. CDR3 sequence reads: CASSLIRVGYEQYF. In nucleotides, the CDR3 is TGTGCCAGCAGTTTAATTCGGGTCGGCTACGAGCAGTACTTC.

This chain links TRBV28 with TRBJ2-7, with TRBD2 matching over 8 bases. The CDR3 totals 15 residues. Germline values: CDR1 MDHEN, CDR2 SYDVKM. V gave up 5 bases and J gave up 4 bases; unmatched junction bases: 10. The CDR3 DNA is TGTGCCAGCAGTCTCCGTAGCGGGAAAAGTTACGAGCAGTACTTC. Protein product: CASSLRSGKSYEQYF.

This clone has just a few counts. This sequence joins TRBV3-1 (or the pseudogene TRBV3-2) and TRBJ1-6; 7 bases are a match to TRBD1. This CDR3 region has 16 residues. With 3 bases clipped from V and 8 bases from J, the junction kept 10 bases outside the gene matches. From germline, CDR1 is LGHDT and CDR2 YNNKEL (reference sequence). The DNA of the CDR3 is TGTGCCAGCAGCCATCTCCTGACAGGGAGTGATTCACCCCTCCACTTT. It is translated as CASSHLLTGSDSPLHF.

The V and J genes are TRBV4-3 and TRBJ2-2; 11 bases match TRBD2. Per the germline V gene, CDR1 is LGHNA and CDR2 is YSLEER. This CDR3 region has 19 residues. The junction had 10 bases not matched to a gene; V was cut back by 0 bases and J by 4 bases. CDR3 DNA: TGCGCCAGCAGCCAAGACCTACTAGCGGGGGCCAGGGGCACCGGGGAGCTGTTTTTT. As protein: CASSQDLLAGARGTGELFF.